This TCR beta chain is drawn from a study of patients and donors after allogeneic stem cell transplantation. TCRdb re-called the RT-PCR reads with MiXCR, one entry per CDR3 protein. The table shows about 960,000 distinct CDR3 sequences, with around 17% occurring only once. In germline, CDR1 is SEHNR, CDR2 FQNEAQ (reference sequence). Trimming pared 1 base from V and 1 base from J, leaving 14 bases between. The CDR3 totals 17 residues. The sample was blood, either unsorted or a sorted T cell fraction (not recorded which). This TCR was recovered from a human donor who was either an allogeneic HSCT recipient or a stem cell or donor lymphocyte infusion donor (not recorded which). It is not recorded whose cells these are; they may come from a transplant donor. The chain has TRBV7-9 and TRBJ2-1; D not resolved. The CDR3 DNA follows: TGTGCCAGCAGCTTAGGTTCGGGTAGCTTATCCTACAATGAGCAGTTCTTC. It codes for CASSLGSGSLSYNEQFF.